The 20 T cell receptor beta chains given below trace back to one sample, sequenced in a study of spatial heterogeneity in lung cancer. TCRdb called the 5' RACE reads again in MiXCR, with one record for every CDR3 protein. The sample has 9,900 or so distinct CDR3 sequences; more than 10% are singletons. Time point denoted: sample taken at primary tumor resection. Study results and caveats: Mutation counts in tumors were tracked by counts of expanded intratumoral alpha and beta TCRs.

These receptors' antigens are unknown. The material was lung tumor tissue, obtained at surgery. The origin of the receptors is a male donor with early-stage non-small cell lung cancer.

This clonotype came up many times. V is TRBV7-2 and J is TRBJ2-3, with 10 bases fitting TRBD2. The CDR3 is made up of 18 amino acids. Germline CDR1 SGHTA, CDR2 FQGNSA. V trimming: 1 base; J trimming: 2 bases; junction bases outside the gene matches: 9. This chain's CDR3 is CASSLVSLAGALTDTQYF. In DNA, the CDR3 is TGTGCCAGCAGCTTAGTTTCCCTAGCGGGAGCCCTCACAGATACGCAGTATTTT.

In its sample, this clonotype ranks as large (0.1 to 1%). The V call is TRBV28, the J call TRBJ1-5, with D unresolved. Germline CDR1 and CDR2: MDHEN and SYDVKM. The CDR3 covers 14 residues. Trimming took off 3 bases at V and 3 bases at J, with 9 bases between the two ends. CDR3 DNA: TGTGCCAGCAGTTTGGACTCATTCAATCAGCCCCAGCATTTT. Translation gives CASSLDSFNQPQHF.

This clonotype was detected many times. The rearrangement links TRBV7-2 to TRBJ2-7; TRBD1 aligns across 9 bases. Germline V gene sequence: CDR1 SGHTA, CDR2 FQGNSA. The V segment lost 3 bases and the J segment 9 bases; nucleotides outside the gene matches: 3. This CDR3 is 12 amino acids long. CDR3 protein: CASSLVGQGQYF. Written as DNA, the CDR3 is TGTGCCAGCAGCTTGGTGGGACAGGGGCAGTACTTC.

This clonotype was seen many times. The V and J genes are TRBV7-2 and TRBJ2-2; TRBD2 aligns across 9 bases. Germline V gene data show CDR1 as SGHTA and CDR2 as FQGNSA. Trimming removed 1 base from V and 4 bases from J; junction bases left unmatched: 7. The CDR3 is 17 amino acids. Here the CDR3 reads CASSLGWGGRATGELFF. As DNA, the CDR3 is TGTGCCAGCAGCTTAGGATGGGGCGGGAGGGCCACCGGGGAGCTGTTTTTT.

This clonotype has at least ten counts. The V gene is TRBV11-2, the J gene TRBJ2-1, with 7 bases lining up with TRBD1. Germline CDR1 reads SGHAT; CDR2 reads FQNNGV. This CDR3 is 17 amino acids long. The V and J ends lost 0 bases and 9 bases, in that order; junction bases with no gene match: 14. The CDR3 DNA reads TGTGCCAGCAGCTTAGATCGTCCTAGCCCACAGGGGAGTGAGCAGTTCTTC. This translates into CASSLDRPSPQGSEQFF. The full variable domain, its missing parts supplied by reference TRBV11-2 and TRBJ2-1, is EAGVAQSPRYKIIEKRQSVAFWCNPISGHATLYWYQQILGQGPKLLIQFQNNGVVDDSQLPKDRFSAERLKGVDSTLKIQPAKLEDSAVYLCASSLDRPSPQGSEQFFGPGTRLTVL.

By frequency in the sample, this clonotype is medium-sized (0.01 to 0.1%). The chain combines TRBV19 with TRBJ2-7; a weak D match, TRBD1 (6 bases). Germline V CDR1 and CDR2: LNHDA, SQIVND (reference sequence). The CDR3 sequence is 11 residues long. CDR3 loop: CAGQSSYEQYF. Written as DNA, the CDR3 is TGTGCTGGACAGAGCTCCTACGAGCAGTACTTC.

By its share, this clonotype is medium-sized. The chain has TRBV11-3 and TRBJ2-1; unclear D gene. Germline CDR1 and CDR2: SGHNT and YENEEA. V lost 1 base to trimming and J lost 1 base, with 17 bases between them. The CDR3 covers 18 residues. The CDR3 here is CASSLVVGISESYNEQFF. The CDR3 DNA is TGTGCCAGCAGCTTAGTAGTTGGGATTTCCGAATCCTACAATGAGCAGTTCTTC.

This clonotype has a count of ten or more. V and J are TRBV10-3 and TRBJ2-3, with D unresolved. The germline V and J ends were trimmed by 5 bases and 0 bases, with 3 bases remaining between them. The length of the CDR3 is 12 residues. Germline assignment: CDR1 ENHRY and CDR2 SYGVKD. The CDR3 is CAISLSTDTQYF. For the CDR3, the DNA is TGTGCCATCAGTTTAAGCACAGATACGCAGTATTTT.

By frequency in the sample, this clonotype is medium-sized (0.01 to 0.1%). V gene TRBV7-6 combines with J gene TRBJ2-7; 9 bases agree with TRBD1. Germline CDR1 is SGHVS and CDR2 is FNYEAQ. The V gene end was trimmed by 3 bases and the J gene end by 5 bases; junction bases not matched to a gene: 5. The CDR3 is 14 amino acids. In nucleotides, the CDR3 is TGTGCCAGCAGCTTTGGGACAGGGCTGGACGAGCAGTACTTC. Its protein is CASSFGTGLDEQYF.

In its sample, this clonotype ranks as large. V is TRBV4-1 and J is TRBJ1-4; 9 bases line up with TRBD1. The length of the CDR3 is 13 residues. Germline trimming cut 4 bases from V and 7 bases from J; bases unmatched to any gene: 1. Germline V gene lookup returns CDR1 MGHRA and CDR2 YSYEKL. CDR3 amino acids: CASSPGQGEKLFF. CDR3 DNA sequence: TGCGCCAGCAGCCCGGGACAGGGTGAAAAACTGTTTTTT.

This clonotype was seen at least ten times. This chain connects TRBV20-1 to TRBJ2-1, with 14 bases lining up with TRBD2. The junction had 9 bases not matched to a gene; V was cut back by 2 bases and J by 12 bases. This CDR3 region has 15 residues. The germline V gene has CDR1 DFQATT and CDR2 SNEGSKA (reference sequence). The CDR3 DNA reads as TGCAGTGCTAGAACCGGGACTAGCGGGAGTCCGGGGCAGTTCTTC. Translating it yields CSARTGTSGSPGQFF.

This clonotype was recorded at least ten times. A read error may produce the germline difference seen at one junction end. The genes are TRBV11-2 and TRBJ1-1; D unclear. CDR3 length: 15 residues. The germline gives CDR1 SGHAT, CDR2 FQNNGV. The CDR3 nucleotides are TGTGCCAGCAGCGACCCCGGAGGGTCTGAGGTTGAAGCGTTCTTT. Translation: CASSDPGGSEVEAFF.

This clonotype was picked up many times. This chain links TRBV9 with TRBJ2-7; D perhaps matches TRBD1 (6 bases). With 0 bases removed from V and 3 bases from J, the gap between germline ends came to 10 bases. CDR3 size: 14 residues. The V gene's germline CDR1 is SGDLS and CDR2 YYNGEE. The CDR3, as DNA: TGTGCCAGCAGCGTAGCAGGGGAGATCTACGAGCAGTACTTC. This translates into CASSVAGEIYEQYF.

This clonotype is classed as medium-sized. The rearrangement uses TRBV20-1 and TRBJ2-7; 11 bases line up with TRBD2. Germline trimming cut 6 bases from V and 3 bases from J; bases unmatched to any gene: 4. CDR1 DFQATT and CDR2 SNEGSKA come from the germline V gene (reference sequence). CDR3 length: 13 residues. CDR3 sequence reads: CSAGTSGDYEQYF. In DNA form, the CDR3 reads TGCAGTGCCGGGACTAGCGGTGACTACGAGCAGTACTTC.

This clonotype was picked up many times. The genes are TRBV29-1 and TRBJ1-3; 10 nucleotides agree with TRBD1. Looked up from germline, CDR1 is SQVTM and CDR2 is ANQGSEA. After removal of 6 bases from V and 2 bases from J, the junction contained 4 bases not matched to a gene. The CDR3 has 14 amino acids. The CDR3 reads CSVTGQGAGNTIYF. The CDR3 DNA reads as TGCAGCGTGACAGGACAGGGGGCTGGAAACACCATATATTTT.

In its sample, this clonotype is medium-sized. The chain recombines TRBV5-6 with TRBJ1-1; D ambiguous. CDR3 length equals 12 residues. Trimming cost V 2 bases and J 11 bases, with 13 bases left between them. Germline assignment: CDR1 SGHDT and CDR2 YYEEEE. CDR3 loop: CASSLNNRGAFF. Here the CDR3 DNA reads TGTGCCAGCAGCTTAAATAACCGTGGGGCTTTCTTT.

This clonotype ranks as medium-sized. The genes are TRBV29-1 and TRBJ2-7; D is perhaps TRBD1 or TRBD2 (5 bases each). The CDR3 spans 12 residues. Trimming pared 7 bases from V and 6 bases from J, leaving 16 bases between. Germline-derived CDR1 and CDR2 are SQVTM and ANQGSEA. CDR3 in amino acids: CSAAVGGAEQYF. The CDR3 DNA follows: TGCAGCGCTGCAGTTGGGGGAGCCGAGCAGTACTTC.

The chain joins TRBV10-3 to TRBJ2-2, with 9 bases fitting TRBD2. The J segment lost 6 bases and the V segment lost 6 bases, leaving 5 bases of the junction unmatched. CDR1 ENHRY and CDR2 SYGVKD come from the germline V gene. The CDR3 is made up of 14 amino acids. The DNA of the CDR3 is TGTGCCATCAGGGGACTAGCCGGGTCCGGGGAGCTGTTTTTT. Its protein product is CAIRGLAGSGELFF.

This clonotype was observed many times. V gene TRBV30 combines with J gene TRBJ2-1; 10 bases map to TRBD2. V dropped 2 bases and J dropped 0; count of bases not matched to a gene: 4. The germline gives CDR1 GTSNPN, CDR2 SVGIG (reference sequence). The CDR3 consists of 16 residues. CDR3 nucleotide sequence: TGTGCCTGGAGTCCCGGACTAGCGGACTCCTACAATGAGCAGTTCTTC. Its translation is CAWSPGLADSYNEQFF. Full variable domain (missing parts from reference TRBV30 and TRBJ2-1): SQTIHQWPATLVQPVGSPLSLECTVEGTSNPNLYWYRQAAGRGLQLLFYSVGIGQISSEVPQNLSASRPQDRQFILSSKKLLLSDSGFYLCAWSPGLADSYNEQFFGPGTRLTVL.

This clonotype came up a few times. The chain combines TRBV12-5 with TRBJ1-4; possible D gene TRBD1, 5 bases. Per the germline V gene, CDR1 is LGHNT and CDR2 is FRNRAP. The V end lost 7 bases, the J end lost 4 bases, and 13 bases lay between the germline ends. This CDR3 contains 14 residues. Here the CDR3 DNA reads TGTGCTAGTGCCCCTGGGGGTTTTAATGAAAAACTGTTTTTT. Translated, it gives CASAPGGFNEKLFF. The entire variable domain, with the rest obtained from reference TRBV12-5 and TRBJ1-4, is as follows: DARVTQTPRHKVTEMGQEVTMRCQPILGHNTVFWYRQTMMQGLELLAYFRNRAPLDDSGMPKDRFSAEMPDATLATLKIQPSEPRDSAVYFCASAPGGFNEKLFFGSGTQLSVL.